This T cell receptor (beta chain) was documented in a study of beta chain features in type 1 diabetes (dated by TCRdb to about 2018). For the wider study: Patients and healthy donors did not differ in mean age, gender distribution, total cell number or subset yield. The study compared TCRB repertoires of sorted circulating CD4+ T cell subsets between recently diagnosed type 1 diabetes patients and matched healthy donors. A total of roughly 100 million sorted cells were examined across all samples, and a strong correlation was observed between cell number per subset and RNA yield. Naive and central memory subsets were obtained from all 30 or so donors, but regulatory and stem cell-like memory subsets were isolated from only 8 patients and roughly eight healthy donors.

The V end loses 4 bases and the J end loses 2 bases, and a stretch of 9 bases separates them. The CDR3 sequence holds 15 residues, the cysteine and phenylalanine included. The only DNA kept is the CDR3, 45 bases in frame from the first base. CDR1 and CDR2 are read off the germline V gene (reference sequence) as SEHNR and FQNEAQ. From each donor, a single peripheral blood sample of roughly 0.11 L on average was drawn into heparinised tubes. Naive, central memory, regulatory and stem cell-like memory CD4+ T cells were sorted on a BD FACSAria II using a panel including CD45RO, CCR7, CD25, CD127, CD95 and CD27. Every sorted population had a purity above 98%. PBMCs were isolated immediately by Lymphoprep density gradient centrifugation and stained directly without culture. To minimize batch effects, samples were stained and sorted in pairs, one healthy donor with one patient per experiment. In its sample, this clone was seen a few times. Its antigen remains undetermined. No base quality information exists; no much larger clone differs at one position.

The High Capacity cDNA Reverse Transcription Kit was used to reverse transcribe all of the isolated RNA, meaning that expressed TCRB transcripts were what got sequenced. Deep immunoSEQ sequencing was performed on naive, central memory and regulatory T cell samples, with an average of around 3.5 million total reads per sample. Sorted cells were lysed in RLT buffer and RNA was extracted with DNase-treated RNeasy Micro or Mini kits, depending on cell number. Each cell subset was processed on its own to prevent cross-contamination, while patient and healthy donor samples were processed together. The immunoSEQ multiplex PCR was used to amplify TCRB sequences from cDNA, generating 87-bp fragments that spanned the CDR3 region. Sequencing of the amplicons was done on the Illumina HiSeq platform. The study's processing was this. Synthetic template baselines were used to correct PCR bias computationally, reads within Hamming distance 2 were collapsed together, and singletons that could not be merged were discarded. Reads were aligned against IMGT so that V, D and J genes, CDR3 length and insertions or deletions at six rearrangement sites could be assigned. Within each subset, clonotype counts were normalized to sorted cell number, after which true diversity and Gini coefficients were computed with the tcR R package. Repertoire sharing was quantified using the overlap coefficient calculated on TCRB nucleotide sequences. What TCRdb holds here is the immuneACCESS table cut down to in-frame rearrangements. Part of the clones is not present; checked against another copy, under half of the missing clones reflect an unresolved V gene, and the others are unexplained. V and J calls plus clone size are reproduced from that table; the DNA served to infer D and trimming. The sample table holds 150,000 or so clones, of which approximately 9.1% were seen once. The ten largest make up over 2% of the sample.

What the work shows at the level of the full study, not this receptor alone: In all four CD4+ subsets, TCRB CDR3 length was moderately but significantly shorter in type 1 diabetes patients. Because the HLA sub-analyses included only small numbers of individuals, any influence of HLA type on TCRB rearrangement was left unresolved. Because cDNA was sequenced instead of genomic DNA, activated cells with high expression could be over-represented, although the groups did not differ in activation or CD3 levels. At VDJ recombination sites, type 1 diabetes patients had fewer insertions and more deleted nucleotides, which implies abnormalities in thymic rearrangement. Shorter templates might be favored by PCR, yet because patient and control samples were amplified and corrected together, any such skew would affect both groups equally. Naive, central memory and regulatory TCRB repertoires appeared to be more alike among patients than among healthy donors.

This receptor chain uses TRBV7-9 and TRBJ2-6, with the D gene call left open. The TCR originated in a young woman in good health. The sample consisted of central memory CD4+ T cells from blood. The encoded CDR3 is CASSSRLAGANVLTF. DNA sequence: TGTGCCAGCAGCTCGCGACTGGCTGGGGCCAACGTCCTGACTTTC. The CDR3 plus the reference TRBV7-9 and TRBJ2-6 genes for the other parts give the full variable domain: DTGVSQNPRHKITKRGQNVTFRCDPISEHNRLYWYRQTLGQGPEFLTYFQNEAQLEKSRLLSDRFSAERPKGSFSTLEIQRTEQGDSAMYLCASSSRLAGANVLTFGAGSRLTVL.